This TCR beta chain was sequenced during a study of human T cells and chemical hapten exposure (TCRdb year 2021). A note on the overall study: For sensitization, 2% DPC in acetone was applied to a 2 cm by 2 cm area of upper inner arm skin. Most of the patients in the cohort were female, and the cohort covered alopecia areata with under or over 50% scalp involvement, alopecia totalis and alopecia universalis. This study followed changes in the peripheral blood TCR repertoire in vivo during primary and secondary sensitization of alopecia patients to the hapten diphenylcyclopropenone (DPC). Libraries were combined into a pool for sequencing, and differences in TCR yield between samples came mainly from small differences in library volumes within the pool. Patient blood was sampled pre-sensitization (week 0) and at 2, 6 and about 24 weeks after DPC sensitization. Patch testing on the upper back used Finn chambers containing 0.01% DPC, with scoring done after 6 days according to International Contact Dermatitis Research Group standards. Weekly therapeutic DPC doses were additionally applied to the scalp of patients throughout the roughly 23-week study period. For TCR sequencing, blood came from twenty-nine alopecia patients at anywhere from one to four time points (pre-sensitization, 2, 6 and 24 weeks). The study at large found these results: After repeated subsampling, changes were observed in the strength of the expansion versus patch-test correlation and in the threshold at which the correlation became significant. The number of PT1 expanded TCRs positively correlated with patch test score, significant at thresholds 8, 16 and 32 but not 4. Because all patients had alopecia, a presumed autoimmune disease, the immune response of the patients might differ from that of healthy individuals. Significantly more large CDR3 similarity clusters were formed by expanded TCRs than by pre-sensitization or healthy control sets, consistent with antigen-driven responses. DPC sensitization did not change the number of TCRs with a frequency above 1 in 1000, and there was no evidence of changes in global repertoire structure.

The time point label here, explained by the study, means: patch test 1, 2 weeks after DPC sensitization. What this sample's treatment or condition label stands for: therapeutic diphenylcyclopropenone sensitization with weekly scalp DPC. At every patch-test visit, the blood draw took place before the patch test was put on. Patients were considered eligible if aged 18 to 70, diagnosed with alopecia and deemed suitable for DPC therapy, and patients were excluded if pregnant. Total RNA was extracted from unfractionated whole blood that had been collected in Tempus Blood RNA tubes. Library method: RACE. These reads were obtained on a NextSeq 500. Library preparation attached unique molecular identifiers to individual cDNA molecules for quantitative, reproducible TCR counting. For every blood RNA sample, sequencing covered both the TCR alpha and TCR beta chains. The paper's processing steps were these. Samples had a median of about 96,000 TCRs, with a range from 23,224 to 690,600. V, J and CDR3 annotation of the TCR reads was carried out using the Decombinator software suite. For the PS versus PT1 abundance plots, all samples were subsampled to the same number of TCRs (28,000). TCRs were defined as expanded if absent before sensitization and observed at least eight times at the 2-week time point. TCRdb reprocessed the public reads (quality trimming at Q25 with fastp, clone calling with MiXCR) and kept in-frame beta chains. Every distinct CDR3 protein forms one entry, paired with its most common genes and DNA. The V and J calls were not made by the authors but by TCRdb's processing. This sample gives some 180,000 distinct CDR3 sequences in total; approximately 20% of them show up just once. The ten biggest clones cover approximately 6.7% of the sample.

As for this clonotype: Its antigen remains undetermined. Qualities for individual bases were not recorded, and no much larger clone is one base off.

V and J lose 4 bases and 6 bases, and a span of 10 bases separates them. CDR1 and CDR2 are read off the germline V gene as SQVTM and ANQGSEA. Including cysteine and phenylalanine, the CDR3 has 11 amino acids. The retained sequence is limited to the CDR3, 33 bases, with the frame set at the first base. The sample was whole blood, taken in connection with sensitization to the hapten diphenylcyclopropenone (DPC). This sequence was found in a woman in her forties or fifties with alopecia areata. Some clones in this sample may be carry-over from other donors' samples. Rearrangement joined TRBV29-1 to TRBJ2-7; the D gene cannot be resolved reliably. The sequenced DNA is TGCAGCGTTGCCCTAGGGCCCGAGCAGTACTTC. Its translation is CSVALGPEQYF.